The rows below give T cell receptor beta chains drawn from one sample of a study of graft-versus-host responses after intestinal transplantation. The repertoire was sequenced with immunoSEQ multiplex PCR; TCRdb's copy has only in-frame clones and lacks some. The sample lists about 59,000 clones, 94% seen once, with more than 0.3% in the top ten. For these TCRs, the target antigens are not known. The material was unstimulated CD4+ T cells sorted from spleen or lymph node cells, obtained before transplant. These receptors were obtained from a human donor who was the organ donor for an intestinal transplant. The CDR3 runs from the conserved cysteine through the conserved F or W. The order of the fields is D gene, V gene, clone size, J gene, CDR3 DNA, CDR3 protein. A D gene is named only where the DNA matches it firmly. Expanded clones get a size class; other rows say once, few or many, or leave the size out.

.,TRBV7-2,.,TRBJ1-2,TGTGCCAGCAGCCCGCCGGTGAAGGGGAGTAGCTACACCTTC,CASSPPVKGSSYTF
TRBD1,TRBV12-5,.,TRBJ2-7,TGTGCTAGTGGTTTCGGGCAGGGGGTCGCCTACGAGCAGTACTTC,CASGFGQGVAYEQYF
.,TRBV27,.,TRBJ1-2,TGTGCCAGCAGTTGGGGGCCTACTAACTATGGCTACACCTTC,CASSWGPTNYGYTF
TRBD1,TRBV5-1,.,TRBJ1-1,TGCGCCAGCAGCGTTCGGACAGGAGCGAACACTGAAGCTTTCTTT,CASSVRTGANTEAFF
.,TRBV5-1,once,TRBJ1-5,TGCGCCAGCAGCGACAGGTTCAATCAGCCCCAGCATTTT,CASSDRFNQPQHF
.,TRBV9,.,TRBJ2-2,TGTGCCAGCGGGAGACTGTTTCCGAACACCGGGGAGCTGTTTTTT,CASGRLFPNTGELFF
.,TRBV19,once,TRBJ1-1,TGTGCCAGTAGTATTCGACAGTACACTGAAGCTTTCTTT,CASSIRQYTEAFF
TRBD2,TRBV6-1,few,TRBJ2-1,TGTGCCAGCACGGGGGGGGTCAGCTACAATGAGCAGTTCTTC,CASTGGVSYNEQFF
.,TRBV4-2,.,TRBJ1-6,TGTGCCAGCAGCCAAGAGTGGCAGCCAAATTCACCCCTCCACTTT,CASSQEWQPNSPLHF
.,TRBV18,.,TRBJ2-7,TGTGCCAGCTCACCTTCCGGGACACCTCACCACTTC,CASSPSGTPHHF
TRBD2,TRBV6-6,.,TRBJ2-7,TGTGCCAGCAGTTACCGGGACTACTCCTACGAGCAGTACTTC,CASSYRDYSYEQYF
.,TRBV5-5,.,TRBJ1-3,TGTGCCAGCAGCCCAACCAGGGATTTTGGAAACACCATATATTTT,CASSPTRDFGNTIYF
TRBD2,TRBV5-4,.,TRBJ2-5,TGTGCCAGCAGCAGTAGCGGGGGGGCTTGGGAGACCCAGTACTTC,CASSSSGGAWETQYF
.,TRBV15,.,TRBJ2-2,TGTGCCACCAGCATTCGGGCGGCAGGGGCCGGGGAGCTGTTTTTT,CATSIRAAGAGELFF
TRBD2,TRBV18,.,TRBJ2-7,TGTGCCAGCTCACCCGGACTAGCGGGCTCCTACGAGCAGTACTTC,CASSPGLAGSYEQYF
TRBD1,TRBV11-3,.,TRBJ2-5,TGTGCCAGCAGCTTAGGATACAGGGGGGACGAGACCCAGTACTTC,CASSLGYRGDETQYF
TRBD1,TRBV19,.,TRBJ1-5,TGTGCCAGTACGGGGACAGATAATCAGCCCCAGCATTTT,CASTGTDNQPQHF
.,TRBV6-5,.,TRBJ2-7,TGTGCCAGCAGTTACGACTCGATTGCCTACGAGCAGTACTTC,CASSYDSIAYEQYF
.,TRBV20-1,.,TRBJ2-5,TGCAGTGCTAGAAGGGAGACCCAGTACTTC,CSARRETQYF
TRBD2,TRBV5-1,.,TRBJ2-4,TGCGCCAGCAGCTTTGGGACTAGCGGGGGGGCAGCCAAAAACATTCAGTACTTC,CASSFGTSGGAAKNIQYF
.,TRBV21-1,.,TRBJ2-1,TGTGCCAGCAGCAAAATGGGGTTTTCCTACAATGAGCAGTTCTTC,CASSKMGFSYNEQFF
.,TRBV7-3,.,TRBJ2-2,TGTGCCAGCAGCTTATTTGGGGGCAGAGCGATTACCGGGGAGCTGTTTTTT,CASSLFGGRAITGELFF
.,TRBV18,.,TRBJ2-7,TGTGCCAGCTCACCACGGGCGGCAGGCTACGAGCAGTACTTC,CASSPRAAGYEQYF
.,TRBV4-2,.,TRBJ2-3,TGTGCCAGCAGCCAACGTGCGGGCGGGACTAGCACAGATACGCAGTATTTT,CASSQRAGGTSTDTQYF
.,TRBV6-1,.,TRBJ2-4,TGTGCCAGCAGTGAAGCTCCAGACCCAAGAAACATTCAGTACTTC,CASSEAPDPRNIQYF
.,TRBV5-1,.,TRBJ1-1,TGCGCCAGCAGCTTGGGTGACACTGAAGCTTTCTTT,CASSLGDTEAFF
.,TRBV6-5,once,TRBJ2-7,TGTGCCAGCAACAGGGTTGCATACGAGCAGTACTTC,CASNRVAYEQYF
.,TRBV5-3,few,TRBJ2-7,TGTGCCAGCAGCTTGACAGGTAACGAGCAGTACTTC,CASSLTGNEQYF
TRBD2,TRBV6-1,.,TRBJ2-5,TGTGCCAGCAGTGACGGACTAGCGGGGGGGCAAGAGACCCAGTACTTC,CASSDGLAGGQETQYF
.,TRBV5-5,.,TRBJ2-6,TGTGCCAGCAGCTTTGGGGCGGGTTCTGGGGCCAACGTCCTGACTTTC,CASSFGAGSGANVLTF
.,TRBV20-1,.,TRBJ2-3,TGCAGTGCTAGTGGAGCAGATACGCAGTATTTT,CSASGADTQYF
TRBD2,TRBV9,.,TRBJ2-3,TGTGCCAGCAGCGTCGCCACTAGCGGCTCCACAGATACGCAGTATTTT,CASSVATSGSTDTQYF
.,TRBV4-1,once,TRBJ2-5,TGCGCCAGCAGCCAAGGAGCTCTTGGGATGAGCCAAGAGACCCAGTACTTC,CASSQGALGMSQETQYF
.,TRBV7-9,.,TRBJ2-5,TGTGCCAGCAGCTTAGCGATGGGTGAGACCCAGTACTTC,CASSLAMGETQYF
.,TRBV7-2,.,TRBJ2-5,TGTGCCAGCAGCCCCTTACGGGGCGGGGAGACCCAGTACTTC,CASSPLRGGETQYF
.,TRBV7-9,.,TRBJ2-3,TGTGCCAGCAGCTTAGCCGGGACGGCCACAGATACGCAGTATTTT,CASSLAGTATDTQYF
.,TRBV5-1,.,TRBJ2-3,TGCGCCAGCAGCCGCCGGGACTTCACAGATACGCAGTATTTT,CASSRRDFTDTQYF
.,TRBV4-1,.,TRBJ2-1,TGCGCCAGCAGCCAAGATTTGGGGTTCTACAATGAGCAGTTCTTC,CASSQDLGFYNEQFF
.,TRBV10-1,.,TRBJ2-6,TGCGCCAGCAGGACGTTGGAGGGCTCTGGGGCCAACGTCCTGACTTTC,CASRTLEGSGANVLTF
.,TRBV6-5,.,TRBJ1-2,TGTGCCAGCAGTTACAGGGATTATGGCTACACCTTC,CASSYRDYGYTF